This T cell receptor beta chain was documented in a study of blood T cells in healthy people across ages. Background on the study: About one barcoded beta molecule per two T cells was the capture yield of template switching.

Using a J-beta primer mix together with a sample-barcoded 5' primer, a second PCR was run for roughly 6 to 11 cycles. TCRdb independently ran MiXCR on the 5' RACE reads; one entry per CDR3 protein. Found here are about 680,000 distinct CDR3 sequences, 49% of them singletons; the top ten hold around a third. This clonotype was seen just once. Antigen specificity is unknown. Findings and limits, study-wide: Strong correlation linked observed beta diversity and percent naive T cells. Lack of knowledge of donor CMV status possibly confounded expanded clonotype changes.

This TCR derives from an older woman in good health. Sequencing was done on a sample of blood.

The CDR3 DNA follows: TGTGCCAGCAGGAGTGAACTGGGGTATTCACCCCTCCACTTT. Its protein is CASRSELGYSPLHF. The V and J genes are TRBV12-3 or TRBV12-4 and TRBJ1-6; D is unresolved. The CDR3 sequence is 14 residues long. V dropped 6 bases and J dropped 8 bases, with 14 bases sitting between them.